Below, 17 T cell receptor beta chains from the same sample are listed, as sequenced in a study of shared clonotypes between healthy human individuals. This table comes from immunoSEQ multiplex PCR, and its TCRdb copy is limited to in-frame clones, with some not included. The data hold approximately 2,200,000 clones, with just over 90% observed a single time. CD45RO-negative CD8 cells positively selected for CCR7 made up the naive population, which excluded terminally differentiated effector memory CD45RA+ cells. The material sequenced was naive CD8+ T cells from PBMCs. These receptor sequences come from a man aged 18-30 years in good health. Some clones in this sample may be carry-over from other donors' samples.

CDR3: CASSSRQGPNTEAFF. In DNA, the CDR3 is TGTGCCAGTAGTTCGCGACAGGGCCCGAACACTGAAGCTTTCTTT. The chain couples TRBV19 to TRBJ1-1; 7 bases match TRBD1. The germline V gene has CDR1 LNHDA and CDR2 SQIVND (reference sequence). This CDR3 contains 15 residues. Trimming took 5 bases from V and 1 from J; bases not matched to a gene: 7.

The chain uses TRBV5-1 and TRBJ2-3; 7 bases match TRBD1. Germline V gives CDR1 SGHRS, CDR2 YFSETQ. V gave up 7 bases and J gave up 5 bases; unmatched junction bases: 22. This CDR3 contains 18 residues. CDR3 sequence reads: CASPQGTSYKFRGDTQYF. DNA of the CDR3: TGCGCCAGCCCACAGGGGACGTCTTACAAGTTTCGGGGAGATACGCAGTATTTT.

This clone showed up just once. The CDR3 DNA reads as TGTGCCAGCAGCCCGAGACTAGCGGGAGGGCCAGGGAATGAAGAGACCCAGTACTTC. Translation: CASSPRLAGGPGNEETQYF. This rearrangement joins TRBV7-9 to TRBJ2-5; TRBD2 matches 14 bases. CDR1 is SEHNR and CDR2 is FQNEAQ in the germline V gene (reference sequence). This CDR3 region has 19 residues. V gave up 5 bases and J gave up 3 bases; unmatched junction bases: 14.

The chain recombines TRBV4-1 with TRBJ2-7, with D perhaps matching TRBD1 (5 bases). Germline lookup yields CDR1 MGHRA and CDR2 YSYEKL. The CDR3 consists of 15 residues. V was shortened by 0 bases and J by 4 bases, with 13 bases between the two germline ends. The CDR3 coding sequence is TGCGCCAGCAGCCAAGATTCGCGACAGATGTACGAGCAGTACTTC. Translating gives CASSQDSRQMYEQYF.

The gene calls are TRBV7-8 and TRBJ2-5; D unclear. The ends were cut back, 1 base at V and 1 base at J, with 19 bases in the middle. Germline loops: CDR1 SGHVS, CDR2 FQNEAQ. This CDR3 is 18 amino acids long. For the CDR3, the DNA is TGTGCCAGCAGCTTAGATCAACGAGACATAATCGGCCAAGAGACCCAGTACTTC. Translating gives CASSLDQRDIIGQETQYF.

On this clone itself: Additional DNA sequences in this sample encode the identical CDR3. The chain employs TRBV9 and TRBJ1-5; perhaps TRBD1 as D (6 bases). V was trimmed by 0 bases and J by 7 bases, leaving 14 bases between them. The V gene's germline CDR1 is SGDLS and CDR2 YYNGEE. The CDR3 totals 15 residues. Written as DNA, the CDR3 is TGTGCCAGCAGCGTAGATGGGGGGCTTGGGCAGCCCCAGCATTTT. This encodes CASSVDGGLGQPQHF.

The chain links TRBV6-1 to TRBJ1-2, with D possibly TRBD1 on 5 matching bases. The CDR3 runs to 16 residues. The V and J ends lost 2 bases and 4 bases respectively, with 17 bases between them. Germline V gives CDR1 MNHNS, CDR2 SASEGT. The CDR3 DNA is TGTGCCAGCAGTGAATTTTCGAGCAGGGATCCCTATGGCTACACCTTC. As protein: CASSEFSSRDPYGYTF.

The chain combines TRBV2 with TRBJ1-2; D is unclear. Trimming shortened V by 10 bases and J by 6 bases, and 9 bases separated the two germline ends. The CDR3 has 10 residues. Germline V gene data show CDR1 as SNHLY and CDR2 as FYNNEI. The CDR3 DNA follows: TGTGCCATCCCAAGGGATGGCTACACCTTC. Translation: CAIPRDGYTF.

This chain links TRBV5-8 with TRBJ2-3; 9 bases align to TRBD1. CDR1 and CDR2 (germline): SGHTS, YDEGEE. The V and J ends lost 0 bases and 10 bases, in that order; junction bases with no gene match: 24. CDR3 length equals 20 residues. The DNA of the CDR3 is TGTGCCAGCAGCTTGGCCCAAAATACCGGGACAGGGAACCCCAAAGTATCGCAGTATTTT. Protein product: CASSLAQNTGTGNPKVSQYF.

The V and J genes are TRBV11-2 and TRBJ2-1, with 10 positions matching TRBD2. Germline V gene lookup returns CDR1 SGHAT and CDR2 FQNNGV. CDR3 size: 14 residues. Losses at the gene ends were 0 bases for V and 8 bases for J; bases not matched to a gene: 1. The CDR3 DNA reads TGTGCCAGCAGCTTAGAAGCGGGAGGGGATGAGCAGTTCTTC. Translating it yields CASSLEAGGDEQFF. Full variable domain (remainder filled in from reference TRBV11-2 and TRBJ2-1): EAGVAQSPRYKIIEKRQSVAFWCNPISGHATLYWYQQILGQGPKLLIQFQNNGVVDDSQLPKDRFSAERLKGVDSTLKIQPAKLEDSAVYLCASSLEAGGDEQFFGPGTRLTVL.

The chain combines TRBV15 with TRBJ2-5; 9 bases are a match to TRBD1. Looked up from germline, CDR1 is LNHNV and CDR2 is YYDKDF (reference sequence). The CDR3 has 15 amino acids. After removal of 0 bases from V and 5 bases from J, the junction contained 4 bases not matched to a gene. The CDR3 coding sequence is TGTGCCACCAGCAGAGATGGGACAGGGTTCGAGACCCAGTACTTC. Translation gives CATSRDGTGFETQYF.

This clone appeared once. In the same sample, other DNA sequences code for this CDR3. The chain uses TRBV6-5 and TRBJ2-7; no clear D. The CDR3 runs 13 residues. The germline V gene has CDR1 MNHEY and CDR2 SVGAGI. Trimming left V 0 bases short and J 2 bases short, with 5 bases between. The CDR3 loop is CASSYSGTYEQYF. The CDR3 region has the DNA TGTGCCAGCAGTTACTCGGGGACCTACGAGCAGTACTTC.

The chain uses TRBV27 and TRBJ2-2, with TRBD2 matching over 11 bases. Per germline, CDR1 MNHEY and CDR2 SMNVEV (reference sequence). CDR3 length: 18 residues. The V gene end was trimmed by 5 bases and the J gene end by 0 bases; junction bases not matched to a gene: 8. CDR3 sequence (DNA): TGTGCCAGCAGTCCGGGACTAGCGGTCGTTTCGAACACCGGGGAGCTGTTTTTT. As protein: CASSPGLAVVSNTGELFF.

This sequence joins TRBV14 and TRBJ2-7, with D tentatively TRBD1 (6 bases). The V gene lost 3 bases and the J gene lost 3 bases, with 12 bases spanning the gap. The CDR3 consists of 14 residues. From germline, CDR1 is SGHDN and CDR2 FVKESK. The CDR3 DNA reads as TGTGCCAGCAGCCACCGGGACAAAAACTACGAGCAGTACTTC. Translation: CASSHRDKNYEQYF. The full variable domain, its missing parts supplied by reference TRBV14 and TRBJ2-7, is EAGVTQFPSHSVIEKGQTVTLRCDPISGHDNLYWYRRVMGKEIKFLLHFVKESKQDESGMPNNRFLAERTGGTYSTLKVQPAELEDSGVYFCASSHRDKNYEQYFGPGTRLTVT.

The chain has TRBV7-3 and TRBJ2-7; D is undetermined. This CDR3 region has 16 residues. CDR1 and CDR2 (germline): SGHTA, FQGTGA. V lost 2 bases, J lost 4 bases, and 18 bases lay in between. CDR3 protein: CASSLLQGHAKYEQYF. The DNA for the CDR3 is TGTGCCAGCAGCTTACTTCAAGGCCACGCGAAATACGAGCAGTACTTC. Combining the CDR3 with reference TRBV7-3 and TRBJ2-7 gives the whole variable domain GAGVSQTPSNKVTEKGKYVELRCDPISGHTALYWYRQSLGQGPEFLIYFQGTGAADDSGLPNDRFFAVRPEGSVSTLKIQRTERGDSAVYLCASSLLQGHAKYEQYFGPGTRLTVT.

The V gene is TRBV7-3, the J gene TRBJ2-7, with TRBD1 matching over 7 bases. The CDR3 is made up of 15 amino acids. Germline CDR1 and CDR2: SGHTA and FQGTGA. With V trimmed by 7 bases and J by 2 bases, 11 bases remained unmatched. The CDR3 region has the DNA TGTGCCAGCACCGGATCCGGGGACAGCGCCTACGAGCAGTACTTC. This codes for CASTGSGDSAYEQYF.

This chain connects TRBV6-5 to TRBJ1-1, with a possible D match to TRBD1 (6 bases). The CDR3 is made up of 13 amino acids. V lost 2 bases and J lost 7, with 11 bases in between. Germline V gene sequence: CDR1 MNHEY, CDR2 SVGAGI. The CDR3 DNA is TGTGCCAGCAGTTACCTAGAGGGGGGTGAAGCTTTCTTT. As protein: CASSYLEGGEAFF.